These 7 T cell receptor beta chains share one sample of origin, sequenced in a study of cytomegalovirus exposure and HLA in healthy donors. The PCR had 60 Vbeta and 13 Jbeta primers. Measured with immunoSEQ multiplex PCR; TCRdb has only the in-frame clones, and not every one. The sample gives about 160,000 clones, roughly 81% of which show up once; less than 15% is in the top ten. Sequencing was carried out using PBMCs. Source of these receptors: a woman between 50 and 59 years old in good health and CMV-seronegative.

The rearrangement joins TRBV2 to TRBJ1-4; 7 bases fit TRBD1. V was clipped by 6 bases and J by 8 bases; unmatched bases: 12. This CDR3 is built from 15 residues. From germline, CDR1 is SNHLY and CDR2 FYNNEI. In nucleotides, the CDR3 is TGTGCCAGCAGAGACAGACAGGGTTTGCTCGAAAAACTGTTTTTT. Its translation is CASRDRQGLLEKLFF. Using reference TRBV2 and TRBJ1-4 for the parts outside the CDR3, the full variable domain is EPEVTQTPSHQVTQMGQEVILRCVPISNHLYFYWYRQILGQKVEFLVSFYNNEISEKSEIFDDQFSVERPDGSNFTLKIRSTKLEDSAMYFCASRDRQGLLEKLFFGSGTQLSVL.

The V gene is TRBV19, the J gene TRBJ1-1; 8 bases fit TRBD1. The CDR3 runs 16 residues. The germline gives CDR1 LNHDA, CDR2 SQIVND (reference sequence). Trimming cost V 6 bases and J 1 base; bases outside gene matches: 10. CDR3 amino acids: CASREDRGGWNTEAFF. The DNA for the CDR3 is TGTGCCAGTAGAGAAGACAGGGGAGGGTGGAACACTGAAGCTTTCTTT.

This clone was counted a single time. CDR3 in DNA: TGCGCCAGCGGGGGGGAATCTAGCACAGATACGCAGTATTTT. Translated: CASGGESSTDTQYF. V and J are TRBV10-2 and TRBJ2-3; 7 nucleotides agree with TRBD2. Per germline, CDR1 WSHSY and CDR2 SAAADI. There are 14 residues in the CDR3. With V trimmed by 8 bases and J by 0 bases, 5 bases remained unmatched.

The chain combines TRBV6-5 with TRBJ1-1, with 8 bases fitting TRBD1. Germline CDR1 reads MNHEY; CDR2 reads SVGAGI. The CDR3 consists of 16 residues. The trim removed 4 bases at V and 3 bases at J, leaving 10 bases unmatched. The CDR3 spells CASSSAGGTHDTEAFF. DNA for the CDR3: TGTGCCAGCAGTTCCGCAGGGGGCACCCATGACACTGAAGCTTTCTTT.

The V gene is TRBV5-6, the J gene TRBJ1-2; D is perhaps TRBD1 (5 bases). Germline-derived CDR1 and CDR2 are SGHDT and YYEEEE. V was shortened by 2 bases and J by 4 bases, with 12 bases between the two germline ends. This CDR3 has 14 residues. CDR3 loop: CASSFGQTVYGYTF. The CDR3 bases are TGTGCCAGCAGCTTTGGACAAACCGTCTATGGCTACACCTTC.

This chain joins TRBV10-3 and TRBJ2-3; 9 bases agree with TRBD2. The ends lost 0 bases at V and 3 bases at J; junction bases unmatched: 1. Germline V gene data show CDR1 as ENHRY and CDR2 as SYGVKD. This CDR3 spans 15 amino acids. The CDR3 sequence is CAISESLAGTDTQYF. Written as DNA, the CDR3 is TGTGCCATCAGTGAGTCGCTAGCGGGAACAGATACGCAGTATTTT.

The chain recombines TRBV28 with TRBJ2-7; 9 nucleotides agree with TRBD2. The CDR3 spans 15 residues. J was trimmed by 2 bases and V by 2 bases; bases with no gene match: 4. Germline V lookup: CDR1 MDHEN, CDR2 SYDVKM. The CDR3 region has the DNA TGTGCCAGCAGTTTAAGCGGGAGGACAACCTACGAGCAGTACTTC. Protein product: CASSLSGRTTYEQYF.